This T cell receptor beta chain was retrieved from a study of cytomegalovirus exposure and HLA in healthy donors. Overall study findings and caveats: Earlier analysis found most TCR beta V segments productive about 87% or about 30% of the time.

The PCR employed 60 Vbeta primers together with 13 Jbeta primers. Some clones are missing from TCRdb's copy, which holds only in-frame ones; the method was immunoSEQ multiplex PCR. The table lists some 130,000 clones, roughly 80% of them singletons. Comment on this clone: What it binds is not known.

Looked up from germline, CDR1 is MGHRA and CDR2 is YSYEKL. This CDR3 contains 14 residues. V lost 4 bases, J lost 1 base, and 3 bases stayed unmatched. V gene TRBV4-1 combines with J gene TRBJ2-7; the match to TRBD2 covers 8 bases. Sequencing was done on a sample of PBMCs. This receptor was obtained from a man younger than 45 in good health and CMV-seronegative. CDR3 in DNA: TGCGCCAGCAGCCTTATAGCGGGATCCTACGAGCAGTACTTC. Its protein is CASSLIAGSYEQYF.